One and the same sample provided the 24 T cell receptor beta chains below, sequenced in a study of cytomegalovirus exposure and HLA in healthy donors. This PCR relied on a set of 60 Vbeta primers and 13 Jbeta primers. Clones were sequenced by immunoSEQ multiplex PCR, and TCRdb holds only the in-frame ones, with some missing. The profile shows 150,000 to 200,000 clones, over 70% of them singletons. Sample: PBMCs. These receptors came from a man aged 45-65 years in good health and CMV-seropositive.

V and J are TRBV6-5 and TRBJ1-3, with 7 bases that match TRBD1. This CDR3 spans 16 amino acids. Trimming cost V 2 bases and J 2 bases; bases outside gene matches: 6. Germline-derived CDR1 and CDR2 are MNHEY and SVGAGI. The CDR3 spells CASSYGGQRPGNTIYF. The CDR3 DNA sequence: TGTGCCAGCAGTTACGGGGGACAGCGCCCTGGAAACACCATATATTTT.

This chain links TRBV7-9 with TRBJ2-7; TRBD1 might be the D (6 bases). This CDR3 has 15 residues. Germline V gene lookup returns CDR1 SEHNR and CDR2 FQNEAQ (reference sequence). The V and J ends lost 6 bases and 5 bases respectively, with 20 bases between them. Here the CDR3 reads CASRNGQWGSHEQYF. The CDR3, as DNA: TGTGCCAGCAGGAACGGACAGTGGGGGTCCCACGAGCAGTACTTC.

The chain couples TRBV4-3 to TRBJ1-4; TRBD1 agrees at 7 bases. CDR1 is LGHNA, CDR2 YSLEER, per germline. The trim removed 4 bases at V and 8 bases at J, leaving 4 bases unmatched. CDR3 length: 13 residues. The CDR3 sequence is CASSRQGSEKLFF. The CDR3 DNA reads TGCGCCAGCAGCCGACAGGGTTCGGAAAAACTGTTTTTT.

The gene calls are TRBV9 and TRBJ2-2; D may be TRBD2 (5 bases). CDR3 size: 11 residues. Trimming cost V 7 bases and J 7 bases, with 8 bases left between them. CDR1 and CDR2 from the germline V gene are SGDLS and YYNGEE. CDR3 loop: CASRADGELFF. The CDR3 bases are TGTGCCAGCCGAGCGGACGGGGAGCTGTTTTTT.

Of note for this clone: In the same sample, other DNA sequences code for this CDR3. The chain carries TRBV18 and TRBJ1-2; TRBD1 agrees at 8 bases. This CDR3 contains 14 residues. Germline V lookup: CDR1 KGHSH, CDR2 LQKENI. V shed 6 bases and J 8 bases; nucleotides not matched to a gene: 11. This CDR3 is CASSPGQGGYGYTF. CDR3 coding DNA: TGTGCCAGCTCCCCCGGACAGGGCGGATACGGCTACACCTTC.

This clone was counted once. This CDR3 is CASSFLLTSGRNTGELFF. The CDR3 DNA reads as TGTGCCAGCAGTTTCCTTCTGACTAGCGGGAGGAACACCGGGGAGCTGTTTTTT. The chain carries TRBV28 and TRBJ2-2; 12 positions match TRBD2. The CDR3 contains 18 residues. Germline CDR1 and CDR2: MDHEN and SYDVKM. After removal of 3 bases from V and 1 base from J, the junction contained 6 bases not matched to a gene.

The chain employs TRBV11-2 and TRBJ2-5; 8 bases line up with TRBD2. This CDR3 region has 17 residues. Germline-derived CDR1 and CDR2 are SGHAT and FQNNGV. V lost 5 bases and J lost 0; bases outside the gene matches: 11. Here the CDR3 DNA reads TGTGCCAGCAGCCGATCATGGACTAGCTGGAACCAAGAGACCCAGTACTTC. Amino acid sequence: CASSRSWTSWNQETQYF.

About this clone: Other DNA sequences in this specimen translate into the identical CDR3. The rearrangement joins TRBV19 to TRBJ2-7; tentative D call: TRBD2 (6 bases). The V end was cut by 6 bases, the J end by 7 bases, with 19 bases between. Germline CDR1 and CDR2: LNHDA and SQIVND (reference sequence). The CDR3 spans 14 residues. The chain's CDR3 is CASSAGTGVGEQYF. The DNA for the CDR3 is TGTGCCAGTAGCGCCGGGACGGGGGTCGGGGAGCAGTACTTC.

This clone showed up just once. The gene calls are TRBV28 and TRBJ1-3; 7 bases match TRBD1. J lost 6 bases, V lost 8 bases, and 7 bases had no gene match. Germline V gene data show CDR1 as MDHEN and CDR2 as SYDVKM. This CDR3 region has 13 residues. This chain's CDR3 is CASRGTATNTIYF. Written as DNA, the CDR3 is TGTGCCAGCCGTGGGACAGCGACAAACACCATATATTTT.

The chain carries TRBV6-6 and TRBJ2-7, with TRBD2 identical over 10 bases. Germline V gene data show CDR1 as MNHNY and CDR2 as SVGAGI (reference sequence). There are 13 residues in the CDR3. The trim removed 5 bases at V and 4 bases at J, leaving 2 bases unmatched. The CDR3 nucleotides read TGTGCCAGCAGTCGGACTAGCGGTTACGAGCAGTACTTC. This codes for CASSRTSGYEQYF.

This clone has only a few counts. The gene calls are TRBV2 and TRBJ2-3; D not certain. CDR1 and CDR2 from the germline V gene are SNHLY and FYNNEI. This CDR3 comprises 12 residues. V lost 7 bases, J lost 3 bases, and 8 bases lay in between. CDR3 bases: TGTGCCAGCACTACGATTACAGATACGCAGTATTTT. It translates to CASTTITDTQYF.

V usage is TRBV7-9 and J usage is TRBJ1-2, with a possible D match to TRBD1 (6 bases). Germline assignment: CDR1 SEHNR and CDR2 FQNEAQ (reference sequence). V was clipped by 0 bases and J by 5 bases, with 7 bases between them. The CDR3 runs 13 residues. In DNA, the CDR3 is TGTGCCAGCAGCTTAGCCAGGGGTTATGGCTACACCTTC. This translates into CASSLARGYGYTF.

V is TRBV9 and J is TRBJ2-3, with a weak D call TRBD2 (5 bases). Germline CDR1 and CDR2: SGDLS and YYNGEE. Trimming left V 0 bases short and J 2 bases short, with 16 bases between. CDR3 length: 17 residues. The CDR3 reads CASSVGHSGGLTDTQYF. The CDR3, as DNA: TGTGCCAGCAGCGTAGGTCACAGCGGCGGACTCACAGATACGCAGTATTTT.

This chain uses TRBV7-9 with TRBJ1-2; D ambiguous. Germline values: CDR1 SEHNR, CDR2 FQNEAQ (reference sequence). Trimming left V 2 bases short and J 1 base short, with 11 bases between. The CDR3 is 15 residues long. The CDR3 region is CASSLWGGGNYGYTF. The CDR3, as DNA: TGTGCCAGCAGCTTATGGGGAGGAGGTAACTATGGCTACACCTTC.

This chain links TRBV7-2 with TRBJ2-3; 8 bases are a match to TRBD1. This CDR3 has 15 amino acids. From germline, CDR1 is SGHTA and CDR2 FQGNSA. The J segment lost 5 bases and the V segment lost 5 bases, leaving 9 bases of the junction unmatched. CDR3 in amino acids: CASSTRQGKRDTQYF. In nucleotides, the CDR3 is TGTGCCAGCAGCACCCGACAGGGGAAGAGAGATACGCAGTATTTT.

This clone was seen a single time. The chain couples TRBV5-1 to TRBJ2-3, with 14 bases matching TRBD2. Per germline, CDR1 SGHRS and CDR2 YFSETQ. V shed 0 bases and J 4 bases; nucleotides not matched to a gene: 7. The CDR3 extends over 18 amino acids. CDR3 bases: TGCGCCAGCAGCTTGGTCCCCCTGACTAGCGGGGGGGCAGATACGCAGTATTTT. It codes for CASSLVPLTSGGADTQYF.

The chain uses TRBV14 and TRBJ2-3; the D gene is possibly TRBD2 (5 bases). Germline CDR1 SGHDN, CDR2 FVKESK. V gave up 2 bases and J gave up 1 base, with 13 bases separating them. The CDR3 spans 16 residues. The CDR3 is CASSQTRAGRTDTQYF. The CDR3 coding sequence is TGTGCCAGCAGCCAAACGAGGGCAGGACGCACAGATACGCAGTATTTT.

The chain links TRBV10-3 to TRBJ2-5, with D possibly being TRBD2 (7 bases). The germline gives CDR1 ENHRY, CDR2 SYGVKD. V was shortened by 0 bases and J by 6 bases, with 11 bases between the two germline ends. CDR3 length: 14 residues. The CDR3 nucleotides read TGTGCCATCAGTGAGTCGGGGGGGGCCCAGACCCAGTACTTC. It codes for CAISESGGAQTQYF.

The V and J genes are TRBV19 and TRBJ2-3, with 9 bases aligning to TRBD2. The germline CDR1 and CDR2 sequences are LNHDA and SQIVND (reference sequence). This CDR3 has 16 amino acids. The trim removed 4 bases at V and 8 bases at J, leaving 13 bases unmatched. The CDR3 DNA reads TGTGCCAGTAGTACCCAGCGGGAGGCCCCTTGGGGTACGCAGTATTTT. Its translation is CASSTQREAPWGTQYF.

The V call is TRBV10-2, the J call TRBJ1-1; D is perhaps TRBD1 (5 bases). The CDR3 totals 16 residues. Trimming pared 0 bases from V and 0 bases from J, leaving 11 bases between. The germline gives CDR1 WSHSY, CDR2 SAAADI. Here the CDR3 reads CASSESGARLNTEAFF. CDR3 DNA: TGCGCCAGCAGTGAGTCTGGGGCACGGTTGAACACTGAAGCTTTCTTT.

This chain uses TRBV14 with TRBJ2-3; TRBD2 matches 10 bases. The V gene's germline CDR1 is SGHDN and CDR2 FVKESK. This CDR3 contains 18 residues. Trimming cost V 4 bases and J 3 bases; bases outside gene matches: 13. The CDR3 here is CASSRAPVAAGGTDTQYF. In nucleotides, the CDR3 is TGTGCCAGCAGCCGAGCACCCGTAGCAGCGGGGGGGACAGATACGCAGTATTTT.

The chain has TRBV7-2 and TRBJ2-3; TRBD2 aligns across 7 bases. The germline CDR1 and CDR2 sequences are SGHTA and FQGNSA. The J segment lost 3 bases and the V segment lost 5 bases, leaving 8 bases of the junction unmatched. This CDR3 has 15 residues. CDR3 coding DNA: TGTGCCAGCAGCCCCCCGGGGAGGGCGACAGATACGCAGTATTTT. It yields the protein CASSPPGRATDTQYF.

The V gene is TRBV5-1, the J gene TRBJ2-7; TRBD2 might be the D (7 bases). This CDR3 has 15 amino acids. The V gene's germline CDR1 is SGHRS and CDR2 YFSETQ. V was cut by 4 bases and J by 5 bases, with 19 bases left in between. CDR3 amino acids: CASSTTLGGAHEQYF. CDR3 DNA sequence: TGCGCCAGCAGCACCACCTTGGGGGGGGCCCACGAGCAGTACTTC.

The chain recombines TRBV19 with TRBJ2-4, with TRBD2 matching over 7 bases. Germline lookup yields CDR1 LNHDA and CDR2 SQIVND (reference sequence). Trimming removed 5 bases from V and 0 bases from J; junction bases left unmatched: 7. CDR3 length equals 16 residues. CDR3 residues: CASSGGTGGAKNIQYF. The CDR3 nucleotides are TGTGCCAGTAGTGGCGGGACGGGGGGAGCCAAAAACATTCAGTACTTC.